Each of the 30 T cell receptor beta chains below was sequenced from the same sample in a study of post-analysis software for immune sequencing data. Study findings and constraints: Among four to six TRBV segments more frequent in patients than controls were TRBV5-6, TRBV5-1 and TRBV20-1.

Incorporated into the TCR beta cDNA libraries were unique molecular identifiers, which served to reduce PCR and sequencing biases. TCRdb called the PCR reads again in MiXCR, with one record for every CDR3 protein. This sample has around 200,000 distinct CDR3 sequences; 25% to 30% occur once, and the top ten carry about 3.7%. These receptors are not linked to any known antigen. Sequencing input: blood. These receptors originate from a girl between 2 and 17 years old with multiple sclerosis.

At least ten counts were recorded for this clonotype. V is TRBV29-1 and J is TRBJ2-1; 7 bases agree with TRBD1. Germline trimming cut 8 bases from V and 2 bases from J; bases unmatched to any gene: 6. This CDR3 has 13 residues. Germline assignment: CDR1 SQVTM and CDR2 ANQGSEA. Here the CDR3 DNA reads TGCAGCACCTCAGGGGGTCCCTACAATGAGCAGTTCTTC. This sequence encodes CSTSGGPYNEQFF.

In its sample, this clonotype was seen a few times. The chain has TRBV2 and TRBJ2-7, with D maybe TRBD1 (8 bases). Germline loops: CDR1 SNHLY, CDR2 FYNNEI. The length of the CDR3 is 14 residues. Trimming left V 6 bases short and J 0 bases short, with 12 bases between. The CDR3 DNA reads as TGTGCCAGCAGGGGGGGGACAGGCTCCTACGAGCAGTACTTC. Translation: CASRGGTGSYEQYF.

V gene TRBV29-1 combines with J gene TRBJ1-2, with a weak D call TRBD1 (5 bases). The germline gives CDR1 SQVTM, CDR2 ANQGSEA. The CDR3 length is 13 residues. V dropped 3 bases and J dropped 4 bases, with 12 bases sitting between them. CDR3 amino acids: CSVDSTGFYGYTF. As DNA, the CDR3 is TGCAGCGTTGACTCCACAGGTTTCTATGGCTACACCTTC.

This clonotype was picked up a small number of times. The CDR3 DNA reads TGCAGTGCCGGGGGGGCCGGCACCGGGGAGCTGTTTTTT. It yields the protein CSAGGAGTGELFF. The rearrangement links TRBV20-1 to TRBJ2-2; TRBD2 matches 8 bases. The ends lost 6 bases at V and 4 bases at J; junction bases unmatched: 4. Germline CDR1 and CDR2: DFQATT and SNEGSKA (reference sequence). CDR3 length: 13 amino acids.

The chain carries TRBV24-1 and TRBJ1-5; D unclear. The CDR3 is made up of 13 amino acids. V lost 7 bases and J lost 4, with 10 bases in between. Germline CDR1 and CDR2: KGHDR and SFDVKD. The CDR3 sequence is CATSASENQPQHF. The CDR3 coding sequence is TGTGCCACCAGCGCCTCCGAGAATCAGCCCCAGCATTTT.

The genes are TRBV19 and TRBJ1-2; possibly TRBD1 for D (5 bases). CDR1 and CDR2 (germline): LNHDA, SQIVND (reference sequence). V shed 5 bases and J shed 3 bases, with 10 bases lying between them. There are 13 residues in the CDR3. CDR3 loop: CASSVQGYYGYTF. For the CDR3, the DNA is TGTGCCAGTAGTGTGCAGGGATACTATGGCTACACCTTC. Drawing the rest from reference TRBV19 and TRBJ1-2, the complete variable domain is DGGITQSPKYLFRKEGQNVTLSCEQNLNHDAMYWYRQDPGQGLRLIYYSQIVNDFQKGDIAEGYSVSREKKESFPLTVTSAQKNPTAFYLCASSVQGYYGYTFGSGTRLTVV.

Only a few counts were recorded for this clonotype. CDR3 nucleotides: TGCGCCAGCAGCCCCACCGGACAGGGGTTTAACTATGGCTACACCTTC. Translation: CASSPTGQGFNYGYTF. This chain uses TRBV5-1 with TRBJ1-2; 9 positions match TRBD1. The germline V gene has CDR1 SGHRS and CDR2 YFSETQ. The trim removed 4 bases at V and 1 base at J, leaving 8 bases unmatched. The CDR3 is 16 residues long.

The table lists this clonotype with many counts. As DNA, the CDR3 is TGTGCCAGCAGTTGGGGGGGGAGCTATGAGACCCAGTACTTC. Its protein product is CASSWGGSYETQYF. The chain has TRBV12-3 or TRBV12-4 and TRBJ2-5; 7 bases line up with TRBD2. There are 14 residues in the CDR3. Unmatched junction bases numbered 7, after V lost 4 bases and J lost 5 bases.

This clonotype was seen ten or more times. This chain uses TRBV10-1 with TRBJ2-4; TRBD1 matches at 7 bases. The CDR3 has 17 residues. Germline-derived CDR1 and CDR2 are WNHNN and SYGVQD (reference sequence). V lost 7 bases to trimming and J lost 0 bases; unmatched junction nucleotides: 12. CDR3 region: CASTVSGGSRAKNIQYF. The CDR3 DNA reads as TGCGCCAGCACGGTATCAGGGGGTTCCAGAGCCAAAAACATTCAGTACTTC.

This chain connects TRBV5-1 to TRBJ2-5, with a weak D call TRBD1 (6 bases). The V end was cut by 0 bases, the J end by 2 bases, with 17 bases between. CDR3 length: 17 residues. CDR1 is SGHRS and CDR2 is YFSETQ in the germline V gene. CDR3 nucleotides: TGCGCCAGCAGCTTGGTATACGGGACAAAACTTCAAGAGACCCAGTACTTC. Its protein product is CASSLVYGTKLQETQYF.

In its sample, this clonotype was seen many times. This chain connects TRBV27 to TRBJ2-1, with 12 positions matching TRBD2. This CDR3 has 18 residues. CDR1 MNHEY and CDR2 SMNVEV come from the germline V gene (reference sequence). After removal of 3 bases from V and 7 bases from J, the junction contained 13 bases not matched to a gene. This chain's CDR3 is CASSFPPMTSGSSNEQFF. The CDR3 DNA follows: TGTGCCAGCAGTTTTCCCCCTATGACTAGCGGGAGTAGTAATGAGCAGTTCTTC.

The chain has TRBV5-1 and TRBJ2-2; perhaps TRBD2 as D (5 bases). V was trimmed by 1 base and J by 6 bases, leaving 13 bases between them. The CDR3 length is 15 residues. CDR1 is SGHRS and CDR2 is YFSETQ in the germline V gene. The CDR3 protein is CASSLRSGSSGELFF. The CDR3 region has the DNA TGCGCCAGCAGCTTGAGGTCGGGAAGCTCCGGGGAGCTGTTTTTT.

This clonotype was seen many times. This chain joins TRBV11-2 and TRBJ2-5; D is possibly TRBD1 (6 bases). V shed 5 bases and J shed 1 base, with 17 bases lying between them. Germline CDR1 reads SGHAT; CDR2 reads FQNNGV. This CDR3 spans 16 amino acids. The CDR3, as DNA: TGTGCCAGCAGCCGATTCCCAGGGGAACCCCAAGAGACCCAGTACTTC. Encoded protein: CASSRFPGEPQETQYF. The full variable domain, with the rest looked up from reference TRBV11-2 and TRBJ2-5, is EAGVAQSPRYKIIEKRQSVAFWCNPISGHATLYWYQQILGQGPKLLIQFQNNGVVDDSQLPKDRFSAERLKGVDSTLKIQPAKLEDSAVYLCASSRFPGEPQETQYFGPGTRLLVL.

As for this clonotype: Its ends do not fully match the called genes, so a read error is possible. J is TRBJ2-7 and V is TRBV6-1; the match to TRBD1 covers 8 bases. Germline CDR1 MNHNS, CDR2 SASEGT. There are 14 residues in the CDR3. This CDR3 reads CAGSRTGSQYEQYF. Written as DNA, the CDR3 is TGTGCCGGCAGCAGGACAGGGTCTCAATACGAGCAGTACTTC.

This clonotype has just a few counts. This chain uses TRBV9 with TRBJ2-5; the match to TRBD2 covers 12 bases. V dropped 3 bases and J dropped 5; count of bases not matched to a gene: 8. The CDR3 loop spans 16 amino acids. From germline, CDR1 is SGDLS and CDR2 YYNGEE. The CDR3 protein is CASSDPSGGAGETQYF. DNA of the CDR3: TGTGCCAGCAGCGACCCTAGCGGGGGGGCGGGGGAGACCCAGTACTTC.

The genes are TRBV18 and TRBJ1-5; D gene unclear. The length of the CDR3 is 13 residues. V lost 1 base and J 3 bases, leaving 4 bases between the germline ends. The germline V gene encodes CDR1 KGHSH and CDR2 LQKENI. This chain's CDR3 is CASSPLDNQPQHF. Here the CDR3 DNA reads TGTGCCAGCTCACCACTTGACAATCAGCCCCAGCATTTT.

This clonotype was picked up many times. The chain is built from TRBV18 and TRBJ2-7, with a tentative D call TRBD1 (6 bases). Trimming shortened V by 3 bases and J by 0 bases, and 9 bases separated the two germline ends. The CDR3 covers 14 residues. The germline V gene has CDR1 KGHSH and CDR2 LQKENI. The CDR3 DNA reads as TGTGCCAGCTCACCCGAGACAGGCTCCTACGAGCAGTACTTC. This encodes CASSPETGSYEQYF. The full variable domain, in which reference TRBV18 and TRBJ2-7 provide the parts outside the CDR3, is NAGVMQNPRHLVRRRGQEARLRCSPMKGHSHVYWYRQLPEEGLKFMVYLQKENIIDESGMPKERFSAEFPKEGPSILRIQQVVRGDSAAYFCASSPETGSYEQYFGPGTRLTVT.

V usage is TRBV7-7 and J usage is TRBJ2-5, with D tentatively TRBD2 (6 bases). V gave up 5 bases and J gave up 11 bases, with 18 bases separating them. Germline CDR1 reads SSHAT; CDR2 reads FNYEAQ (reference sequence). CDR3 length: 13 amino acids. The CDR3 spells CASSRNQGREQYF. The CDR3 bases are TGTGCCAGCAGCCGCAATCAGGGTCGGGAGCAGTACTTC.

This clonotype turned up a few times. The chain recombines TRBV20-1 with TRBJ1-1; the D is unclear. V gave up 4 bases and J gave up 2 bases, with 8 bases separating them. Germline assignment: CDR1 DFQATT and CDR2 SNEGSKA (reference sequence). The CDR3 covers 12 residues. The CDR3 loop reads CSAIRQNTEAFF. The CDR3 DNA follows: TGCAGTGCTATTCGTCAAAACACTGAAGCTTTCTTT.

There are many counts of this clonotype. This chain connects TRBV28 to TRBJ2-7, with D tentatively TRBD1 (5 bases). Germline values: CDR1 MDHEN, CDR2 SYDVKM. CDR3 length equals 12 residues. V lost 4 bases to trimming and J lost 1 base, with 5 bases between them. This chain's CDR3 is CASSSGSYEQYF. In DNA form, the CDR3 reads TGTGCCAGCAGTTCAGGGTCCTACGAGCAGTACTTC.

This clonotype appeared many times. V gene TRBV7-2 combines with J gene TRBJ2-5; 10 bases are a match to TRBD2. Germline CDR1 SGHTA, CDR2 FQGNSA. The length of the CDR3 is 18 residues. J lost 4 bases, V lost 1 base, and 12 bases had no gene match. The DNA of the CDR3 is TGTGCCAGCAGCTTAGTGGTTCAAGCGGGGGGGCAAAGAGAGACCCAGTACTTC. Its translation: CASSLVVQAGGQRETQYF.

Comments on this clonotype: This could be a read error, since a much larger clone is one nucleotide away. J is TRBJ2-6 and V is TRBV15, with D unclear. The CDR3 is 14 amino acids. Germline V gives CDR1 LNHNV, CDR2 YYDKDF (reference sequence). In DNA form, the CDR3 reads TGTGCCACCAGCAGCCCTTCTGGGGTCAACGTCCTGACTTTC. As protein: CATSSPSGVNVLTF.

The chain combines TRBV12-3 or TRBV12-4 with TRBJ1-1, with 7 bases matching TRBD1. This CDR3 is built from 14 residues. After removal of 6 bases from V and 0 bases from J, the junction contained 4 bases not matched to a gene. CDR3 nucleotide sequence: TGTGCCAGCAGGGGGACAGCCTTGAACACTGAAGCTTTCTTT. This codes for CASRGTALNTEAFF.

This clonotype was found a few times. The V and J genes are TRBV21-1 and TRBJ2-3; the table's D call TRBD1 went unverified against the DNA. TRBV21-1 is termed a pseudogene. This CDR3 is built from 16 residues. In nucleotides, the CDR3 is TGTGCCAGCAGCACTCACAGGGGATTGGGCACAGATACGCAGTATTTT. It is translated as CASSTHRGLGTDTQYF.

This clonotype has a count of ten or more. The chain couples TRBV5-1 to TRBJ1-2; TRBD1 might be the D (6 bases). Germline V CDR1 and CDR2: SGHRS, YFSETQ. This CDR3 has 13 residues. Trimming took 0 bases from V and 8 from J, leaving 11 bases between them. The CDR3 bases are TGCGCCAGCAGCTTGGTTCACAGGGACGGCTACACCTTC. Translation gives CASSLVHRDGYTF.

There are many counts of this clonotype. The chain uses TRBV10-2 and TRBJ1-6; 8 bases fit TRBD1. This CDR3 has 14 residues. Germline V CDR1 and CDR2: WSHSY, SAAADI. Trimming cost V 6 bases and J 7 bases; bases outside gene matches: 5. The CDR3 nucleotides are TGCGCCAGCAGCGGACAGGGTGTGAATTCACCCCTCCACTTT. Protein product: CASSGQGVNSPLHF.

This clonotype was picked up many times. The V call is TRBV5-1, the J call TRBJ2-1; 8 nucleotides agree with TRBD2. This CDR3 is 16 amino acids long. CDR1 is SGHRS and CDR2 is YFSETQ in the germline V gene. The junction had 12 bases not matched to a gene; V was cut back by 4 bases and J by 6 bases. The CDR3 sequence: CASSPSGTSLGNEQFF. In nucleotides, the CDR3 is TGCGCCAGCAGCCCCAGCGGGACTAGTTTAGGCAATGAGCAGTTCTTC.

Worth noting for this clonotype: A read error may account for a junction end that differs from germline. The chain joins TRBV7-2 to TRBJ1-5, with 9 bases matching TRBD1. The CDR3 has 15 residues. The germline V gene has CDR1 SGHTA and CDR2 FQGNSA. CDR3 in amino acids: CASSKRQGGNQPQRF. CDR3 bases: TGTGCCAGCAGCAAGAGACAGGGGGGGAATCAGCCCCAGCGTTTT.

Points on this clonotype: This clone may be a read error of a much larger clone one base away. As DNA, the CDR3 is TGCGCCAGCAGTACCGGGACTAGCAATGAGCAGTTCTTC. Translated, it gives CASSTGTSNEQFF. This rearrangement joins TRBV5-1 to TRBJ2-1; 8 bases are a match to TRBD2. Germline V gives CDR1 SGHRS, CDR2 YFSETQ. Unmatched junction bases numbered 4, after V lost 5 bases and J lost 6 bases. The CDR3 contains 13 residues.

CDR3 nucleotides: TGTGCCAGCAGCTTACTAACAGGCGCCATGAGCACTGAAGCTTTCTTT. Protein product: CASSLLTGAMSTEAFF. The rearrangement links TRBV7-6 to TRBJ1-1, with D maybe TRBD1 (5 bases). This CDR3 has 16 amino acids. Trimming cost V 2 bases and J 4 bases, with 17 bases left between them. Germline loops: CDR1 SGHVS, CDR2 FNYEAQ.